The subject of this entry is one TCR beta chain. Antigen specificity is unknown. This table comes from immunoSEQ multiplex PCR, and its TCRdb copy is limited to in-frame clones, with some not included. The repertoire includes roughly 13,000 clones, 60% to 80% of them detected once, and 20% to 30% sits in the top ten. Brentuximab vedotin exposure varied, and every patient relapsed after autologous stem cell transplantation. This sample stems from a study of PD-1 blockade in classical Hodgkin lymphoma. The CDR3 has 13 residues. The germline V gene encodes CDR1 SGHTA and CDR2 FQGNSA. V was shortened by 3 bases and J by 8 bases, with 10 bases between the two germline ends. The study's findings and limits: Although disease activity or prior therapy may be involved, causes of the repertoire differences remain undefined. TCR diversity at baseline was reported to be reduced in newly diagnosed patients relative to healthy donors. Complete responders entered with baseline diversity on par with newly diagnosed patients, the results showed.

The chain is built from TRBV7-2 and TRBJ1-4, with D hard to call. The sequence was obtained from a human donor with classical Hodgkin lymphoma. Specimen: peripheral blood mononuclear cells (PBMCs), collected before the second cycle of nivolumab. The CDR3 protein is CASSFDRREKLFF. The CDR3 bases are TGTGCCAGCAGCTTTGATAGGCGGGAAAAACTGTTTTTT.